This record looks at one TCR beta chain sequence and its context. Antigen unknown. The germline gives CDR1 GTSNPN, CDR2 SVGIG (reference sequence). V lost 3 bases and J 4 bases, leaving 12 bases between the germline ends. The CDR3 totals 13 residues. This table comes from immunoSEQ multiplex PCR, and its TCRdb copy is limited to in-frame clones, with some not included. The data show approximately 21,000 clones, approximately 86% seen once. The sample originates from a study of T cells after posttransplantation cyclophosphamide. Findings and caveats of the study: TRB clonality was highly associated with recipient CMV seropositivity and reactivation.

Methotrexate plus calcineurin inhibitor accompanied controls' myeloablative marrow transplants; sampling was 1 year later. Material: PBMCs, obtained 362 days after allogeneic stem cell transplant with calcineurin inhibitor and methotrexate. The V gene is TRBV30, the J gene TRBJ1-1, with D perhaps TRBD1 (5 bases). This receptor was identified in a female patient aged 25-40 years who received an allogeneic stem cell transplant from an unrelated donor, was CMV-positive, and had acute and chronic GVHD. The T cells may partly be graft donor cells. CDR3 in DNA: TGTGCCTGGAGGGCAGGGTGGAGCACTGAAGCTTTCTTT. This codes for CAWRAGWSTEAFF.